A single sample gave rise to the 27 T cell receptor beta chains below, sequenced in a study of cytomegalovirus exposure and HLA in healthy donors. A multiplex PCR was run with 60 Vbeta primers and 13 Jbeta primers. Profiling relied on immunoSEQ multiplex PCR, and the TCRdb table lists in-frame clones only, not all of them. This sample has fewer than 200,000 clones, with 70% to 80% found just once. Sequencing was done on a sample of PBMCs. These TCRs come from a man younger than 30 in good health and CMV-seropositive.

V usage is TRBV2 and J usage is TRBJ2-5; D is uncertain. V gave up 3 bases and J gave up 3 bases, with 8 bases separating them. This CDR3 is built from 13 residues. Germline CDR1 SNHLY, CDR2 FYNNEI. The CDR3 loop is CASSERRKETQYF. DNA for the CDR3: TGTGCCAGCAGTGAGAGGAGAAAAGAGACCCAGTACTTC.

V gene TRBV5-1 combines with J gene TRBJ1-2; no clear D gene. This CDR3 is built from 17 residues. V was shortened by 1 base and J by 1 base, with 17 bases between the two germline ends. Germline CDR1 is SGHRS and CDR2 is YFSETQ. The CDR3 DNA sequence: TGCGCCAGCAGCTTGATGGGAGACCCGACATATAACTATGGCTACACCTTC. Its translation is CASSLMGDPTYNYGYTF.

This chain joins TRBV7-2 and TRBJ1-1, with a tentative D call TRBD1 (5 bases). The V end was cut by 5 bases, the J end by 5 bases, with 12 bases between. This CDR3 is 13 amino acids long. Germline V gene lookup returns CDR1 SGHTA and CDR2 FQGNSA. The chain's CDR3 is CASSGGGITEAFF. The CDR3 DNA sequence: TGTGCCAGCAGCGGGGGGGGAATAACTGAAGCTTTCTTT.

V is TRBV19 and J is TRBJ2-7; D is perhaps TRBD1 (6 bases). The CDR3 runs 13 residues. V was clipped by 2 bases and J by 7 bases, with 12 bases between them. Germline V gene data show CDR1 as LNHDA and CDR2 as SQIVND (reference sequence). CDR3 nucleotide sequence: TGTGCCAGTAGTATAACAGGGCTAGGGGAGCAGTACTTC. As protein: CASSITGLGEQYF.

This clone was detected only a few times. The V call is TRBV5-5, the J call TRBJ2-2; TRBD1 matches at 7 bases. The CDR3 has 16 residues. After removal of 4 bases from V and 5 bases from J, the junction contained 11 bases not matched to a gene. In germline, CDR1 is SGHKS, CDR2 YYEKEE (reference sequence). This CDR3 is CASSPLPGQWTGELFF. The CDR3 DNA follows: TGTGCCAGCAGCCCTCTTCCGGGACAGTGGACCGGGGAGCTGTTTTTT.

This chain uses TRBV10-3 with TRBJ1-2, with TRBD1 matching over 7 bases. V lost 0 bases and J lost 4; bases outside the gene matches: 11. The CDR3 length is 17 residues. Germline V CDR1 and CDR2: ENHRY, SYGVKD. The CDR3 coding sequence is TGTGCCATCAGTGAGTCGAAGGGGGCTGTTCGGGCCTATGGCTACACCTTC. It translates to CAISESKGAVRAYGYTF.

This clone came up a few times. This chain links TRBV10-1 with TRBJ2-3; 9 nucleotides agree with TRBD2. J gave up 2 bases and V 3 bases, and 6 bases lay outside the gene matches. Per the germline V gene, CDR1 is WNHNN and CDR2 is SYGVQD (reference sequence). This CDR3 spans 16 amino acids. The CDR3 DNA is TGCGCCAGCAGTGATGTTAGCGGGAGATCCACAGATACGCAGTATTTT. Residues: CASSDVSGRSTDTQYF.

V is TRBV7-6 and J is TRBJ1-1; tentatively, D is TRBD1 (5 bases). Germline-derived CDR1 and CDR2 are SGHVS and FNYEAQ. The CDR3 sequence is 14 residues long. Trimming shortened V by 1 base and J by 5 bases, and 11 bases separated the two germline ends. The DNA of the CDR3 is TGTGCCAGCAGCTTAGTCTTGGGGGGAACTGAAGCTTTCTTT. Its protein product is CASSLVLGGTEAFF.

The gene calls are TRBV29-1 and TRBJ2-3; 11 nucleotides agree with TRBD2. Germline V CDR1 and CDR2: SQVTM, ANQGSEA. The CDR3 length is 16 residues. Trimming at V came to 5 bases and at J to 4 bases, leaving 11 bases not matched to a gene. As DNA, the CDR3 is TGCAGCGTTAGTCTAGCGGGGGGCAGGATCCCAGATACGCAGTATTTT. This gives the protein CSVSLAGGRIPDTQYF.

This clone was seen a single time. The chain joins TRBV28 to TRBJ1-1, with D uncertain. The CDR3 sequence is 15 residues long. V was clipped by 2 bases and J by 3 bases, with 13 bases between them. Germline CDR1 is MDHEN and CDR2 is SYDVKM. The chain's CDR3 is CASSLRRHMDTEAFF. CDR3 bases: TGTGCCAGCAGTTTACGCCGACACATGGACACTGAAGCTTTCTTT.

The rearrangement uses TRBV30 and TRBJ1-4; 7 bases agree with TRBD1. CDR1 GTSNPN and CDR2 SVGIG come from the germline V gene (reference sequence). The CDR3 consists of 14 residues. V lost 0 bases, J lost 10 bases, and 8 bases stayed unmatched. For the CDR3, the DNA is TGTGCCTGGAGTGTAGACAGGGAGCTAGGAAAACTGTTTTTT. Protein: CAWSVDRELGKLFF. The full variable domain, with the rest looked up from reference TRBV30 and TRBJ1-4, is SQTIHQWPATLVQPVGSPLSLECTVEGTSNPNLYWYRQAAGRGLQLLFYSVGIGQISSEVPQNLSASRPQDRQFILSSKKLLLSDSGFYLCAWSVDRELGKLFFGSGTQLSVL.

The chain is built from TRBV2 and TRBJ1-1; D ambiguous. The CDR3 covers 13 residues. V lost 5 bases, J lost 2 bases, and 9 bases lay in between. The V gene's germline CDR1 is SNHLY and CDR2 FYNNEI. In DNA form, the CDR3 reads TGTGCCAGCAGTCCACAGAGAAACACTGAAGCTTTCTTT. It encodes CASSPQRNTEAFF.

This clone was seen more than once but under ten times. This chain's CDR3 is CASSERPGNQETQYF. CDR3 in DNA: TGTGCCAGCAGTGAACGGCCGGGGAACCAAGAGACCCAGTACTTC. V and J are TRBV6-1 and TRBJ2-5; weak D call: TRBD2 (5 bases). There are 15 residues in the CDR3. Trimming removed 2 bases at V and 0 bases at J, with 10 bases between. From germline, CDR1 is MNHNS and CDR2 SASEGT.

CDR3 in DNA: TGTGCCTGGCAAGCGGCAGGGAGGACGGAAAAACTGTTTTTT. It yields the protein CAWQAAGRTEKLFF. The chain links TRBV30 to TRBJ1-4; the D gene is possibly TRBD1 (5 bases). There are 14 residues in the CDR3. CDR1 and CDR2 from the germline V gene are GTSNPN and SVGIG (reference sequence). Trimming pared 5 bases from V and 8 bases from J, leaving 18 bases between. Looking up the rest from reference TRBV30 and TRBJ1-4 gives the full variable domain: SQTIHQWPATLVQPVGSPLSLECTVEGTSNPNLYWYRQAAGRGLQLLFYSVGIGQISSEVPQNLSASRPQDRQFILSSKKLLLSDSGFYLCAWQAAGRTEKLFFGSGTQLSVL.

This chain links TRBV6-1 with TRBJ2-1; TRBD2 matches 7 bases. Trimming removed 1 base from V and 3 bases from J; junction bases left unmatched: 12. CDR1 is MNHNS, CDR2 SASEGT, per germline. There are 18 residues in the CDR3. The CDR3 spells CASSEEGWGGRFYNEQFF. Here the CDR3 DNA reads TGTGCCAGCAGTGAAGAAGGGTGGGGCGGGAGATTCTACAATGAGCAGTTCTTC.

The gene calls are TRBV7-3 and TRBJ2-3; TRBD2 matches 10 bases. J lost 5 bases, V lost 5 bases, and 7 bases had no gene match. CDR3 length: 15 residues. Looked up from germline, CDR1 is SGHTA and CDR2 is FQGTGA. DNA for the CDR3: TGTGCCAGCAGCCCGAGCGGGGGGGCCAGAGATACGCAGTATTTT. This encodes CASSPSGGARDTQYF.

The chain uses TRBV19 and TRBJ1-2; maybe TRBD1 (6 bases). The germline V and J ends were trimmed by 4 bases and 0 bases, with 15 bases remaining between them. In germline, CDR1 is LNHDA, CDR2 SQIVND (reference sequence). This CDR3 is built from 16 residues. As DNA, the CDR3 is TGTGCCAGTAGTAAATCAGGGACACCCGCTAACTATGGCTACACCTTC. Amino acids: CASSKSGTPANYGYTF.

V usage is TRBV4-3 and J usage is TRBJ1-5; D might be TRBD1 (6 bases). Germline V gene sequence: CDR1 LGHNA, CDR2 YSLEER. The CDR3 consists of 17 residues. V lost 0 bases, J lost 3 bases, and 15 bases lay in between. The CDR3 sequence: CASSQDSRDKLNQPQHF. CDR3 nucleotides: TGCGCCAGCAGCCAAGATTCACGGGACAAGCTCAATCAGCCCCAGCATTTT.

The J gene is TRBJ1-3, the V gene TRBV6-5; a weak D match, TRBD1 (5 bases). The V gene's germline CDR1 is MNHEY and CDR2 SVGAGI. The CDR3 extends over 13 amino acids. Trimming removed 8 bases at V and 0 bases at J, with 8 bases between. The CDR3 DNA is TGTGCCAGCCGACAGAGCTCTGGAAACACCATATATTTT. This gives the protein CASRQSSGNTIYF.

As regards this clone: At one boundary the junction diverges from the germline segment, which might be a read error. The chain couples TRBV7-9 to TRBJ1-2, with 7 bases matching TRBD1. Germline CDR1 SEHNR, CDR2 FQNEAQ (reference sequence). CDR3 length equals 11 residues. The CDR3, as DNA: TGTGCCAGCAGCTTAGGACAGGGTATAGCCTTC. It specifies CASSLGQGIAF.

J is TRBJ2-7 and V is TRBV5-3; D possibly corresponds to TRBD1 (5 bases). TRBV5-3 is an ORF, and what it does is uncertain. The CDR3 sequence is 16 residues long. V was clipped by 6 bases and J by 4 bases, with 23 bases between them. CDR3 sequence (DNA): TGTGCCAGAACCATTAAGTCCGGACACCGTGGGTACGAGCAGTACTTC. Translated, it gives CARTIKSGHRGYEQYF.

V and J are TRBV19 and TRBJ1-1; TRBD1 agrees at 7 bases. The CDR3 extends over 16 amino acids. The V gene's germline CDR1 is LNHDA and CDR2 SQIVND (reference sequence). V shed 6 bases, J shed 0 bases, and the junction held 10 bases outside the gene matches. In DNA form, the CDR3 reads TGTGCCAGTAGCCGAGGGGGACAGACCCTGAACACTGAAGCTTTCTTT. As protein: CASSRGGQTLNTEAFF.

This clone was seen once. The chain links TRBV7-2 to TRBJ1-3; D gene unclear. CDR1 and CDR2 (germline): SGHTA, FQGNSA. V lost 1 base and J 3 bases, leaving 7 bases between the germline ends. This CDR3 has 14 residues. CDR3 sequence reads: CASSLVADGNTIYF. In DNA form, the CDR3 reads TGTGCCAGCAGCTTAGTTGCGGATGGAAACACCATATATTTT.

This clone was seen a few times. This chain joins TRBV4-2 and TRBJ1-1, with D possibly matching TRBD1 (6 bases). The CDR3 totals 15 residues. Germline V gene lookup returns CDR1 LGHNA and CDR2 YNFKEQ. V was shortened by 4 bases and J by 1 base, with 13 bases between the two germline ends. The CDR3 reads CASSPQPRGNTEAFF. The DNA of the CDR3 is TGTGCCAGCAGCCCCCAACCCAGGGGGAACACTGAAGCTTTCTTT.

This clone was observed once. The rearrangement joins TRBV19 to TRBJ2-7; unclear D gene. CDR3 length equals 14 residues. Looked up from germline, CDR1 is LNHDA and CDR2 is SQIVND (reference sequence). V lost 5 bases to trimming and J lost 0 bases, with 11 bases between them. The CDR3 reads CASSYTSDSYEQYF. CDR3 nucleotides: TGTGCCAGTAGTTACACCTCTGACTCCTACGAGCAGTACTTC.

This clone was counted a single time. V gene TRBV5-1 combines with J gene TRBJ2-7; TRBD1 aligns across 12 bases. The better agreement between TRBJ2-1 and the DNA end casts doubt on the J call. The germline CDR1 and CDR2 sequences are SGHRS and YFSETQ. This CDR3 has 15 residues. The CDR3 reads CASSSGTGGTDEQFF. The CDR3 bases are TGCGCCAGCAGCTCCGGGACAGGGGGCACGGATGAGCAGTTCTTC.

The sample holds one count of this clone. In the same sample, other DNA sequences code for this CDR3. The chain has TRBV5-4 and TRBJ1-1; TRBD1 matches at 7 bases. The CDR3 consists of 14 residues. Per the germline V gene, CDR1 is SGHNT and CDR2 is YYREEE (reference sequence). The J segment lost 1 base and the V segment lost 2 bases, leaving 2 bases of the junction unmatched. CDR3 residues: CASSLGGGNTEAFF. CDR3 bases: TGTGCCAGCAGCTTAGGGGGCGGGAACACTGAAGCTTTCTTT.